This T cell receptor (beta chain) was identified in a study of T-cell reconstitution after alpha-beta-depleted transplantation in children. In its sample, this clonotype was seen many times. Unique molecular identifiers tagged the TCRbeta library. Each CDR3 protein is one row after TCRdb ran MiXCR on the PCR reads. The data contain hundreds of thousands of distinct CDR3 sequences, more than 10% of them seen just once; the ten biggest clones take up over 2%. V dropped 2 bases and J dropped 5 bases, with 15 bases sitting between them. The CDR3 has 15 amino acids. The sequence came from a human donor who donated a stem cell graft to a child with acute lymphoblastic leukemia. This sample comprised PBMCs from the stem cell graft donor, obtained from the stem cell graft. The V and J genes are TRBV12-3 or TRBV12-4 and TRBJ2-5; D is uncertain. CDR3 amino acids: CASSLYGLPRETQYF. CDR3 nucleotides: TGTGCCAGCAGTTTATATGGGCTGCCGAGGGAGACCCAGTACTTC.